This T cell receptor (beta chain) stems from a study of blood T cell repertoires in COVID-19. This CDR3 contains 15 residues. Unmatched junction bases numbered 7, after V lost 2 bases and J lost 5 bases. Germline V gene lookup returns CDR1 SGHRS and CDR2 YFSETQ. The table came from immunoSEQ multiplex PCR; TCRdb's copy has only in-frame clones and leaves some out. The sample shows about 92,000 clones, roughly 87% of them seen only once. Sequencing used peripheral blood. The chain uses TRBV5-1 and TRBJ2-1, with TRBD2 matching 7 bases. This TCR was recovered from a woman in her fifties or sixties with COVID-19, enrolled during active disease. This CDR3 reads CASSLWLAVDNEQFF. In nucleotides, the CDR3 is TGCGCCAGCAGCTTATGGCTAGCGGTAGACAATGAGCAGTTCTTC.